These 2 T cell receptor beta chains came from one sample sequenced in a study of blood T cell repertoires in COVID-19. Sequencing was performed with immunoSEQ multiplex PCR; in TCRdb, only in-frame clones are kept and a portion is missing. Here the sample spans roughly 250,000 clones, about 89% being singletons. What was sequenced was peripheral blood. These receptors were taken from a man aged 25-45 years with acute or convalescent COVID-19.

This clone has more than one count but fewer than ten. The rearrangement uses TRBV5-1 and TRBJ1-2; D remains unclear. Trimming cost V 4 bases and J 8 bases, with 18 bases left between them. Germline loops: CDR1 SGHRS, CDR2 YFSETQ. This CDR3 has 14 residues. Here the CDR3 reads CASSIGGRPEGYTF. CDR3 nucleotides: TGCGCCAGCAGCATAGGAGGGCGTCCGGAAGGCTACACCTTC.

With regard to this clone: This CDR3 is also generated by other DNA sequences in the sample. V and J are TRBV28 and TRBJ1-1; 9 positions match TRBD1. Germline V gives CDR1 MDHEN, CDR2 SYDVKM. The CDR3 contains 12 residues. The V and J ends lost 8 bases and 4 bases, in that order; junction bases with no gene match: 2. The CDR3 sequence: CASRQGGTEAFF. The DNA of the CDR3 is TGTGCCAGCCGACAGGGGGGCACTGAAGCTTTCTTT. The full variable domain, in which reference TRBV28 and TRBJ1-1 provide the parts outside the CDR3, is DVKVTQSSRYLVKRTGEKVFLECVQDMDHENMFWYRQDPGLGLRLIYFSYDVKMKEKGDIPEGYSVSREKKERFSLILESASTNQTSMYLCASRQGGTEAFFGQGTRLTVV.